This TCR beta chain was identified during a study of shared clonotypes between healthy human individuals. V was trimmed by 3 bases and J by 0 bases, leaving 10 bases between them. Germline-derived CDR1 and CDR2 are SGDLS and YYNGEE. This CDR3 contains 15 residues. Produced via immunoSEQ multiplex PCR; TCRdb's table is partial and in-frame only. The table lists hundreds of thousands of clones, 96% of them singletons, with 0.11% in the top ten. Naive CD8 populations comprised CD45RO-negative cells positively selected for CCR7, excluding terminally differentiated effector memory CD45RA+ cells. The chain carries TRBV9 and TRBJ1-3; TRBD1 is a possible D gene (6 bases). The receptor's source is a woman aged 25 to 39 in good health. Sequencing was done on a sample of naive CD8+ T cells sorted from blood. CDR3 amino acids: CASSGDTNSGNTIYF. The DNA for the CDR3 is TGTGCCAGCAGCGGGGACACCAACTCTGGAAACACCATATATTTT.